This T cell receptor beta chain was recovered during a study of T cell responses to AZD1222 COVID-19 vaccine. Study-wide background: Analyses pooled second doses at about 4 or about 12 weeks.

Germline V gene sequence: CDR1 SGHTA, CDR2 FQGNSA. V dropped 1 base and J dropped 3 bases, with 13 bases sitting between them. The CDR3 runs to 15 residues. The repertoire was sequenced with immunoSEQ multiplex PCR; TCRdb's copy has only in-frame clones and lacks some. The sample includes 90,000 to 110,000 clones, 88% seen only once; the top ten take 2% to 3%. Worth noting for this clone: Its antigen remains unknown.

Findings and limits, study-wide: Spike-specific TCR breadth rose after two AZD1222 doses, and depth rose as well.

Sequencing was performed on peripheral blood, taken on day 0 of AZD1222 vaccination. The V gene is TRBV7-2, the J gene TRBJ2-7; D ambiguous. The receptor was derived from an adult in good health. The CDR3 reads CASSLDRAEYYEQYF. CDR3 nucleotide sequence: TGTGCCAGCAGCTTAGATCGAGCAGAGTACTACGAGCAGTACTTC.